The T cell receptor beta chain under discussion was sequenced for a study of blood T cell repertoires in COVID-19. As for the study in general: The samples span acute and convalescent COVID-19 from the United States, Italy and Spain.

Assay: immunoSEQ multiplex PCR; the TCRdb copy retains only in-frame clones and omits some. In the table there are approximately 150,000 clones, about 80% of which are singletons. Germline V gene sequence: CDR1 MNHEY, CDR2 SMNVEV (reference sequence). The CDR3 consists of 18 residues. V lost 5 bases to trimming and J lost 7 bases; unmatched junction nucleotides: 19. The origin of this receptor is a human donor in a cohort sampled during active COVID-19. The rearrangement joins TRBV27 to TRBJ2-1, with 8 bases that match TRBD2. The sample taken for sequencing was peripheral blood. The DNA for the CDR3 is TGTGCCAGCAGTCTCGTCAAACAGCGGGGGCGGGACGGGAATGAGCAGTTCTTC. Translating gives CASSLVKQRGRDGNEQFF.